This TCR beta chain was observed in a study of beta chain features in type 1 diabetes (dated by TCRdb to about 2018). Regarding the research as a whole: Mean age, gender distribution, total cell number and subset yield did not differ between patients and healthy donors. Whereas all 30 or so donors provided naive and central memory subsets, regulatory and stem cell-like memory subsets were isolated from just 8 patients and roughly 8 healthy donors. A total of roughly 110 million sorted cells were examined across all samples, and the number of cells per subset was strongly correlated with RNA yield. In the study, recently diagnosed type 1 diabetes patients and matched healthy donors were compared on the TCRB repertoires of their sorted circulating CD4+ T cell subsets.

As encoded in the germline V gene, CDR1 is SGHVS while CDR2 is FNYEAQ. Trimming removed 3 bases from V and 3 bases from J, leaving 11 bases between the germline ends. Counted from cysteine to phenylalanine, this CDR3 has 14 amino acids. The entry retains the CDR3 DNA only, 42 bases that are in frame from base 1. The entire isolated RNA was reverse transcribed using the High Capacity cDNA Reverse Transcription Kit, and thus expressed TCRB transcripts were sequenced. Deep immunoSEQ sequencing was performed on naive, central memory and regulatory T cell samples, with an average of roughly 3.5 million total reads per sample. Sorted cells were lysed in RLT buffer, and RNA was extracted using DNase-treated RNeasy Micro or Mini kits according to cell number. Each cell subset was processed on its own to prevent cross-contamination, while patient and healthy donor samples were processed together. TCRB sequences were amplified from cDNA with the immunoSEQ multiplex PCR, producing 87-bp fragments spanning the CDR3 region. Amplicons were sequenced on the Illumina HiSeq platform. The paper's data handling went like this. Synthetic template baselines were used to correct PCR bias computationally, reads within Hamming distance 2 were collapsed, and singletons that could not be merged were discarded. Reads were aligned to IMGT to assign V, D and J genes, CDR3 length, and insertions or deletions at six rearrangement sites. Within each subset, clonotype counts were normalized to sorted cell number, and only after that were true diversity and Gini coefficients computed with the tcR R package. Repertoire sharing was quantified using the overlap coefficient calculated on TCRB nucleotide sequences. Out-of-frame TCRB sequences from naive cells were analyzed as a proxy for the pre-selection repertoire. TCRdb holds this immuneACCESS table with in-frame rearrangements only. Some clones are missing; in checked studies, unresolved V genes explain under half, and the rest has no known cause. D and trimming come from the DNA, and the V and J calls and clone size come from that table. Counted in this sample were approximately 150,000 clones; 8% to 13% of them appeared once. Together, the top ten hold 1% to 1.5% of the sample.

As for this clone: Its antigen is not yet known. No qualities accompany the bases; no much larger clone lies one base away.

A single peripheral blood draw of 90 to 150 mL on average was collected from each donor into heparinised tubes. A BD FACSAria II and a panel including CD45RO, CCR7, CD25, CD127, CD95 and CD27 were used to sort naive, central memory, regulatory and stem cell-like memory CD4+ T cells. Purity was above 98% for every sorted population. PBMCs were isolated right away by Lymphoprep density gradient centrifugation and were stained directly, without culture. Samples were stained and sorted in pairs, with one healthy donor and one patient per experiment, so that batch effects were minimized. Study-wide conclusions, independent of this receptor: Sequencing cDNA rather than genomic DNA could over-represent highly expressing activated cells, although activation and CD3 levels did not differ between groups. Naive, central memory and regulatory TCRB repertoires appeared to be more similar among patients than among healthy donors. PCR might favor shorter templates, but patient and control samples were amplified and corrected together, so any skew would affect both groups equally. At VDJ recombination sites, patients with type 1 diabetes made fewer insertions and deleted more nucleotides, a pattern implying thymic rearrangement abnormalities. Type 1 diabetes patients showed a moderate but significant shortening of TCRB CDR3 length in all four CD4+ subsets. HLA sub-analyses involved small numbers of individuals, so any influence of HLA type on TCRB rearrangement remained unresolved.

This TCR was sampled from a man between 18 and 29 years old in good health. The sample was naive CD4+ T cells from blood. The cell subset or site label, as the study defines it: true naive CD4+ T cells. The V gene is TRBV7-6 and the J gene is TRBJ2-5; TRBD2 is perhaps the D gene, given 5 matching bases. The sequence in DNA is TGTGCCAGCAGCTTGGGTAGGCGGGAAGAGACCCAGTACTTC. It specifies CASSLGRREETQYF.